The rows below give T cell receptor beta chains drawn from one sample of a study of blood T cell repertoires in COVID-19. Libraries were prepared by immunoSEQ multiplex PCR; TCRdb keeps only in-frame clonotypes and omits some of them. The repertoire holds about 270,000 clones, with 82% as singletons. Sequencing input: peripheral blood. The receptor set was obtained from a young woman with acute or convalescent COVID-19. The CDR3 runs from the conserved cysteine through the conserved F or W. The D gene is left open where the match is weak. Part of the rows lack a size; the others show once, few, many or a class for expanded clones.

size: few; D: TRBD1; J: TRBJ1-1; V: TRBV7-9; DNA: TGTGCCAGCAGCTTCGAGGGACAGCCCCATCTTAACACTGAAGCTTTCTTT; CDR3: CASSFEGQPHLNTEAFF
size: -; D: -; J: TRBJ2-7; V: TRBV21-1; DNA: TGTGCCAGCAACCCAGGGGGCCCTCTCCTTAATGAGTCCTGCGAGCAGTACTTC; CDR3: CASNPGGPLLNESCEQYF
size: -; D: -; J: TRBJ1-1; V: TRBV5-1; DNA: TGCGCCAGCAGCTTGGCCTTTAAAGGGGCGAACACTGAAGCTTTCTTT; CDR3: CASSLAFKGANTEAFF
size: few; D: -; J: TRBJ1-2; V: TRBV5-8; DNA: TGTGCCAGCAGCCAGGGATGGTATGGCTACACCTTC; CDR3: CASSQGWYGYTF
size: many; D: -; J: TRBJ2-2; V: TRBV7-8; DNA: TGTGCCAGCAGCTTAGCGCTCGTCTATAACACCGGGGAGCTGTTTTTT; CDR3: CASSLALVYNTGELFF
size: -; D: TRBD1; J: TRBJ1-3; V: TRBV7-4; DNA: TGTGCCAGCAGCTACCTGACAGGGAGGTCTGGAAACACCATATATTTT; CDR3: CASSYLTGRSGNTIYF
size: -; D: TRBD1; J: TRBJ1-1; V: TRBV29-1; DNA: TGCAGCGTCCCAACAGGGGCTGTGAACACTGAAGCTTTCTTT; CDR3: CSVPTGAVNTEAFF
size: few; D: TRBD2; J: TRBJ2-1; V: TRBV4-1; DNA: TGCGCCAGCAGCCAAGAAACTAGCGGGACCTTTTACAATGAGCAGTTCTTC; CDR3: CASSQETSGTFYNEQFF
size: -; D: -; J: TRBJ1-2; V: TRBV19; DNA: TGTGCCAGTAGACACGGACTTACTAACTATGGCTACACCTTC; CDR3: CASRHGLTNYGYTF
size: -; D: TRBD2; J: TRBJ2-3; V: TRBV7-8; DNA: TGTGCCAGCAGCAAAGCGGGGAACACAGATACGCAGTATTTT; CDR3: CASSKAGNTDTQYF
size: -; D: -; J: TRBJ2-7; V: TRBV5-1; DNA: TGCGCCAGCAGCAGCGGGCAGCTCTACGAGCAGTACTTC; CDR3: CASSSGQLYEQYF
size: -; D: -; J: TRBJ1-1; V: TRBV6-5; DNA: TGTGCCAGCAGTTACTCTTTTGGGCTTGGCACTGAAGCTTTCTTT; CDR3: CASSYSFGLGTEAFF
size: -; D: -; J: TRBJ1-6; V: TRBV4-1; DNA: TGCGCAGCGGGACACCCGATCTATAATTCACCCCTCCACTTT; CDR3: CAAGHPIYNSPLHF
size: few; D: -; J: TRBJ2-7; V: TRBV6-2/TRBV6-3; DNA: TGTGCCAGCAGTTACGAACTAGCTCCTAGCGAGCAGTACTTC; CDR3: CASSYELAPSEQYF
size: -; D: -; J: TRBJ1-1; V: TRBV28; DNA: TGTGCCAGCAGTCCCGGGACTTCGGTGAACACTGAAGCTTTCTTT; CDR3: CASSPGTSVNTEAFF
size: -; D: TRBD2; J: TRBJ2-1; V: TRBV2; DNA: TGTGCCAGCAGAGGGACTAGTCTGAATGAGCAGTTCTTC; CDR3: CASRGTSLNEQFF
size: -; D: TRBD1; J: TRBJ2-7; V: TRBV5-4; DNA: TGTGCCAGCAGCTTGGCCGGACAGGGAGACGAGCAGTACTTC; CDR3: CASSLAGQGDEQYF
size: -; D: TRBD1; J: TRBJ2-7; V: TRBV4-3; DNA: TGCGCCAGCAGCCAAGATGGATGGGGACAGGGGGCGAGGGAGCAGTACTTC; CDR3: CASSQDGWGQGAREQYF